Sequencing of this T cell receptor beta chain was carried out in a study of PD-1 blockade in classical Hodgkin lymphoma. Study summary: Every 2 weeks, patients got 3 mg/kg intravenous nivolumab. Study-level points and caveats: Patients who responded completely had about the same baseline diversity as newly diagnosed patients. Patients who initiated nivolumab within 1 year of ASCT were excluded. By C4D1 there was a significant rise in CD4+ TCR diversity but not in CD8+ TCR diversity.

No patient escaped relapse after autologous stem cell transplantation, and brentuximab vedotin exposure varied. From germline, CDR1 is SEHNR and CDR2 FQNEAQ (reference sequence). Trimming removed 1 base at V and 5 bases at J, with 8 bases between. CDR3 length: 13 amino acids. The assay was immunoSEQ multiplex PCR, and TCRdb's table has in-frame clones only and misses some. This sample carries 55,000 to 65,000 clones, 80% to 90% of them seen once, and the ten largest clones take about 15%. Concerning this clone: Its matching antigen is unknown.

The sequence came from a human donor with classical Hodgkin lymphoma. The chain couples TRBV7-9 to TRBJ2-5; unclear D gene. Source: peripheral blood mononuclear cells (PBMCs), taken at baseline. CDR3 DNA sequence: TGTGCCAGCAGCTTAGTCGCTCTGGAGACCCAGTACTTC. Its translation: CASSLVALETQYF.